Below are 5 T cell receptor beta chains sequenced from a single sample in a study of cytomegalovirus exposure and HLA in healthy donors. With 60 Vbeta and 13 Jbeta primers, the PCR was carried out. TCRdb's table, derived via immunoSEQ multiplex PCR, lists solely in-frame clones and lacks some. This repertoire shows 100,000 to 150,000 clones, under 85% found once; its top ten account for under 5%. The sample comprised PBMCs. The origin of the receptors is a male donor in good health and CMV-seropositive.

J is TRBJ2-2 and V is TRBV15; 12 bases match TRBD2. The CDR3 has 13 amino acids. J gave up 5 bases and V 9 bases, and 1 base lay outside the gene matches. The germline gives CDR1 LNHNV, CDR2 YYDKDF (reference sequence). In nucleotides, the CDR3 is TGTGCCACTGGGACTAGCGGGACCGGGGAGCTGTTTTTT. Translation gives CATGTSGTGELFF.

The rearrangement uses TRBV18 and TRBJ1-1; 10 bases match TRBD1. With V trimmed by 6 bases and J by 4 bases, 8 bases remained unmatched. The V gene's germline CDR1 is KGHSH and CDR2 LQKENI. The CDR3 covers 15 residues. DNA of the CDR3: TGTGCCAGCTCTCAATCGGGACAGGGGTTCACTGAAGCTTTCTTT. The encoded protein is CASSQSGQGFTEAFF.

Of note for this clone: One end of the junction varies from germline; a read error may be responsible. This chain uses TRBV9 with TRBJ2-7; TRBD2 aligns across 15 bases. The CDR3 is 15 amino acids. The germline V gene encodes CDR1 SGDLS and CDR2 YYNGEE. DNA for the CDR3: TGTGCCAGCAGTGTAGGGGGACTAGCGGGAGGCGAGCAGTACTTC. Its translation: CASSVGGLAGGEQYF.

This chain links TRBV2 with TRBJ2-1; D gene ambiguous. Trimming took off 4 bases at V and 6 bases at J, with 10 bases between the two ends. Per the germline V gene, CDR1 is SNHLY and CDR2 is FYNNEI. The CDR3 is 13 amino acids. This CDR3 is CASSASRTNEQFF. CDR3 coding DNA: TGTGCCAGCAGTGCGAGTAGAACCAATGAGCAGTTCTTC.

This clone was detected a few times. V is TRBV27 and J is TRBJ2-1; possibly TRBD1 for D (5 bases). The CDR3 consists of 14 residues. Deletions cut 6 bases from V and 5 bases from J, with 14 bases between. Germline CDR1 and CDR2: MNHEY and SMNVEV (reference sequence). Here the CDR3 reads CASRGLLENNEQFF. In nucleotides, the CDR3 is TGTGCCAGCAGGGGGCTCCTAGAGAACAATGAGCAGTTCTTC.